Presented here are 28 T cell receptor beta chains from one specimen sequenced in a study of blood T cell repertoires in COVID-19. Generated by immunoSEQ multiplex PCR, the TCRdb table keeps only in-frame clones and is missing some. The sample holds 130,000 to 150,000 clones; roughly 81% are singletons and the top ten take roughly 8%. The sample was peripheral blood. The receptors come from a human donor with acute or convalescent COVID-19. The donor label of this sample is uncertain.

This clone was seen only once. CDR3 protein: CASSELGQAYGYTF. The CDR3 coding sequence is TGTGCCAGCAGTGAACTCGGACAGGCGTATGGCTACACCTTC. This sequence joins TRBV2 and TRBJ1-2, with 7 bases fitting TRBD1. The CDR3 consists of 14 residues. Germline V lookup: CDR1 SNHLY, CDR2 FYNNEI. Unmatched junction bases numbered 5, after V lost 2 bases and J lost 5 bases.

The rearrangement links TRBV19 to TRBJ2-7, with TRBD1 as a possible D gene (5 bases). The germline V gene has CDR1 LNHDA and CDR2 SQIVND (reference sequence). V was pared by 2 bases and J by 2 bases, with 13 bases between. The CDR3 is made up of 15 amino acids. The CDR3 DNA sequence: TGTGCCAGTAGTATAACGCGGACACTTCCCTACGAGCAGTACTTC. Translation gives CASSITRTLPYEQYF.

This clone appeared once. CDR3 protein: CASSTGGGQPQHF. In DNA form, the CDR3 reads TGTGCCAGCAGTACAGGGGGCGGACAGCCCCAGCATTTT. V usage is TRBV27 and J usage is TRBJ1-5, with 9 bases identical to TRBD1. The CDR3 covers 13 residues. J gave up 7 bases and V 5 bases, and 3 bases lay outside the gene matches. Germline V lookup: CDR1 MNHEY, CDR2 SMNVEV (reference sequence).

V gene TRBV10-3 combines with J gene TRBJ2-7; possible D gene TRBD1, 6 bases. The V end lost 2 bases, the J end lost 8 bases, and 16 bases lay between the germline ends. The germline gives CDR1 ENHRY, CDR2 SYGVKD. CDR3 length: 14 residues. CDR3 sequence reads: CAISEPKPGAKQYF. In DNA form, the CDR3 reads TGTGCCATCAGTGAGCCGAAACCAGGGGCCAAGCAGTACTTC.

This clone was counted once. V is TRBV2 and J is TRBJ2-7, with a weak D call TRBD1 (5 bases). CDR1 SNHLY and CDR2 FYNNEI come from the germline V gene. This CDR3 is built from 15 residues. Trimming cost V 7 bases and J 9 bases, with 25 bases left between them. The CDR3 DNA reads TGTGCCAGCAACCCGAAACCCCAGGGAATGATAGGGCAGTACGTC. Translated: CASNPKPQGMIGQYV.

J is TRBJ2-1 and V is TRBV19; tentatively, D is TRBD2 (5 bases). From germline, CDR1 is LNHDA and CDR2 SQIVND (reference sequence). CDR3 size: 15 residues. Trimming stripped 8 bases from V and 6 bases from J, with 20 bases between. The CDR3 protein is CASSTEAAEVNEQFF. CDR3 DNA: TGTGCCAGTTCTACGGAGGCCGCCGAAGTCAATGAGCAGTTCTTC.

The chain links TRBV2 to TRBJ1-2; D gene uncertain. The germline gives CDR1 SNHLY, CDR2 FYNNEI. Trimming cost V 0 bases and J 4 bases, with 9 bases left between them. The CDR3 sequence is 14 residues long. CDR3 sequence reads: CASSEAHSLYGYTF. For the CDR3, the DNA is TGTGCCAGCAGTGAAGCGCATAGTCTCTATGGCTACACCTTC.

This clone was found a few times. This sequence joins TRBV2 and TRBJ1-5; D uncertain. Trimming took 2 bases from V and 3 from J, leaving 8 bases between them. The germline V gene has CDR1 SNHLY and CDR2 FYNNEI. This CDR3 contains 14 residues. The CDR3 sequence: CASSEWAANQPQHF. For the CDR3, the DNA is TGTGCCAGCAGTGAATGGGCAGCCAATCAGCCCCAGCATTTT.

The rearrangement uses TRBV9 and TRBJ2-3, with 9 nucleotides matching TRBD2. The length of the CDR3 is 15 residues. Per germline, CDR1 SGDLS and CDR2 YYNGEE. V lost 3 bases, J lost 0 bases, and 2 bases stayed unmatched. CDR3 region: CASSAGLASTDTQYF. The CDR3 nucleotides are TGTGCCAGCAGCGCGGGACTAGCAAGCACAGATACGCAGTATTTT.

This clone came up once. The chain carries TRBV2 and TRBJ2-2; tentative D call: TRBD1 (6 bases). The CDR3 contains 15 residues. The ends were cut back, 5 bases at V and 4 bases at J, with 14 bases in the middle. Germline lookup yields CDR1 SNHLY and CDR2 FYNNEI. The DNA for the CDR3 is TGTGCCAGCAGTCCCCAGGGGTTGATCACCGGGGAGCTGTTTTTT. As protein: CASSPQGLITGELFF.

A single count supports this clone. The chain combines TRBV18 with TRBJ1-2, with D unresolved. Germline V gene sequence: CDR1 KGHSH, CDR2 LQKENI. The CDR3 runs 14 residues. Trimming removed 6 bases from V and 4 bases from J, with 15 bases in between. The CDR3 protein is CASSLRSGVYGYTF. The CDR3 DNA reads TGTGCCAGCTCCCTACGGAGCGGGGTCTATGGCTACACCTTC.

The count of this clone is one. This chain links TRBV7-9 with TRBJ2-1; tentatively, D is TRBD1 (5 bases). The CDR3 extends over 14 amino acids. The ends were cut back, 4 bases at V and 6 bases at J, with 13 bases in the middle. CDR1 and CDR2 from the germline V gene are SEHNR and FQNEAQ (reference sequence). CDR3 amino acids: CASSSPGSGNEQFF. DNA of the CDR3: TGTGCCAGCAGCTCACCAGGGTCGGGCAATGAGCAGTTCTTC.

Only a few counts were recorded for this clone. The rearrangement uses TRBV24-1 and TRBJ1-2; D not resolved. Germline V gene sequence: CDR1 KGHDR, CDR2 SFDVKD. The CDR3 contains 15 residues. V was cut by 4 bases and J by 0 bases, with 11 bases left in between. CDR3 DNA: TGTGCCACCAGTGACTACGAACTTCCTAACTATGGCTACACCTTC. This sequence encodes CATSDYELPNYGYTF.

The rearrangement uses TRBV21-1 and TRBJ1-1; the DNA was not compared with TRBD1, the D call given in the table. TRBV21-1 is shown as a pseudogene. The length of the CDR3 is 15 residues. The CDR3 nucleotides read TGTGCCAGCAGCTCCGAGGGGACAGAAAACACTGAAGCTTTCTTT. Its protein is CASSSEGTENTEAFF.

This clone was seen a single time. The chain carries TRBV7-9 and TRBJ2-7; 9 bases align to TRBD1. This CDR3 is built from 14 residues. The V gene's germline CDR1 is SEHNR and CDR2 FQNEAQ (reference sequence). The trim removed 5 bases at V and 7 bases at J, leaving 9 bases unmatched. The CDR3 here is CASSTPGQGPEQYF. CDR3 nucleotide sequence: TGTGCCAGCAGCACCCCGGGACAGGGTCCTGAGCAGTACTTC.

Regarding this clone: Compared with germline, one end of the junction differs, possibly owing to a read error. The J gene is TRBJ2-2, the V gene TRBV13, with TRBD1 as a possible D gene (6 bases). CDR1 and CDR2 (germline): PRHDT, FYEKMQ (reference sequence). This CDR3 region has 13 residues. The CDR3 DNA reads TGTGCCAGCAGATTAGACAGGACCGGGGAGCTGTTTTTT. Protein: CASRLDRTGELFF.

The CDR3 protein is CASSGLPEEQFF. CDR3 sequence (DNA): TGTGCCAGCAGCGGACTCCCTGAGGAGCAGTTCTTC. V and J are TRBV9 and TRBJ2-1; D ambiguous. Germline loops: CDR1 SGDLS, CDR2 YYNGEE. The CDR3 length is 12 residues. Trimming removed 3 bases at V and 10 bases at J, with 11 bases between.

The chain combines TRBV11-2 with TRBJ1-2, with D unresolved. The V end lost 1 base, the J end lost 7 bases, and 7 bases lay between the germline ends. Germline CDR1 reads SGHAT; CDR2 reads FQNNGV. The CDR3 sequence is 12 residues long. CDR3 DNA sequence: TGTGCCAGCAGCTTAGGTGCGGTTGGCTACACCTTC. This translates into CASSLGAVGYTF.

CDR3 coding DNA: TGTGCCAGCAGTCGGGGGGAGACTCGTCGGGACTATGGCTACACCTTC. As protein: CASSRGETRRDYGYTF. This chain joins TRBV11-2 and TRBJ1-2; possibly TRBD1 for D (5 bases). Germline-derived CDR1 and CDR2 are SGHAT and FQNNGV. The V end was cut by 6 bases, the J end by 3 bases, with 20 bases between. The CDR3 totals 16 residues.

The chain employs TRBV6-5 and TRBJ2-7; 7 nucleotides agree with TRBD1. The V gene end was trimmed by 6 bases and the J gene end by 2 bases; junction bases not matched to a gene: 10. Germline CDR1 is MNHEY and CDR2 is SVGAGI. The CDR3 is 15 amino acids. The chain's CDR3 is CASSQDRMKTYEQYF. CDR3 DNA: TGTGCCAGCAGCCAGGACAGGATGAAGACCTACGAGCAGTACTTC.

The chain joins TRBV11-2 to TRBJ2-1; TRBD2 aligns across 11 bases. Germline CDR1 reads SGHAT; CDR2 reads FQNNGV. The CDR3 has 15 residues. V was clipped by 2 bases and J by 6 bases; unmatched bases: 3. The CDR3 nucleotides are TGTGCCAGCAGCTTACTAGCGGGGGGATTCAATGAGCAGTTCTTC. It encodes CASSLLAGGFNEQFF.

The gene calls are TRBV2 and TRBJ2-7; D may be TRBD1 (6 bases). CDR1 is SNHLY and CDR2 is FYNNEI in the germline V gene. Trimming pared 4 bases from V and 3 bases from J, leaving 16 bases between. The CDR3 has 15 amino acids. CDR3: CASSASLKGDYEQYV. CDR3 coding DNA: TGTGCCAGCAGTGCCTCTCTAAAGGGGGACTACGAGCAGTACGTC.

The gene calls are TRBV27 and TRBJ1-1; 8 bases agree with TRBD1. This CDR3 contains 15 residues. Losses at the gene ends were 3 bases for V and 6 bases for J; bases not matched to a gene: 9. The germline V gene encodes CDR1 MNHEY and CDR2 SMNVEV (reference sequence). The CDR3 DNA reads TGTGCCAGCAGTTTCCTGGGACAGGACCCCGCTGAAGCTTTCTTT. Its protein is CASSFLGQDPAEAFF.

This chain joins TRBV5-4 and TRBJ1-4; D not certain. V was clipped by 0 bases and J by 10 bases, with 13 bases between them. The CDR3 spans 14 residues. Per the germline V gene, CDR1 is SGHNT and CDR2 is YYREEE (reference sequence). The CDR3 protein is CASSLDVSSAKLFF. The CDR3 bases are TGTGCCAGCAGCTTGGATGTTAGCAGCGCAAAACTGTTTTTT.

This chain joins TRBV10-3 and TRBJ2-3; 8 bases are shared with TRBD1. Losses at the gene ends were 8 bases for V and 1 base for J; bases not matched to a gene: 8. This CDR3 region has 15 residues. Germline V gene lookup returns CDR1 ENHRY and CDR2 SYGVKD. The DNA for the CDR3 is TGTGCCATCGGCAGGGGGACAGGCGGCACAGATACGCAGTATTTT. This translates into CAIGRGTGGTDTQYF.

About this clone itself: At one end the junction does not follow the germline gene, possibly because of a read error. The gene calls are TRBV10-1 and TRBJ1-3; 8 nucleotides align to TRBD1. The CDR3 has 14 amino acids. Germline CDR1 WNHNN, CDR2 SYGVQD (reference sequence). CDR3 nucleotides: TGCGCCAGCAGTGAGTGGGGGGACAGGTCCCGGAAGGATTTT. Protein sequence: CASSEWGDRSRKDF.

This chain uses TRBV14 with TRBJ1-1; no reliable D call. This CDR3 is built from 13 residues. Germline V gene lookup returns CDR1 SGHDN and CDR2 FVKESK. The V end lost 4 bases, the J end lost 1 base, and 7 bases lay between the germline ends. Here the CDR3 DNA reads TGTGCCAGCAGCCGTAGAGAGAACACTGAAGCTTTCTTT. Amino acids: CASSRRENTEAFF.

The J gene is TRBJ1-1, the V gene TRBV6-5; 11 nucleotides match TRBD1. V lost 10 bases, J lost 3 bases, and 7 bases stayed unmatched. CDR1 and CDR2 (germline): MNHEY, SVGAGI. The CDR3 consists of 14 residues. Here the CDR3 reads CATSPGQGDTEAFF. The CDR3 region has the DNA TGTGCCACCTCTCCGGGACAGGGGGACACTGAAGCTTTCTTT.